This T cell receptor beta chain was documented in a study of cytomegalovirus exposure and HLA in healthy donors. Regarding the study as a whole: Confirmation was obtained in vitro that a few CMV-associated chains are specific for CMV antigens. Later on, an analysis tied 18,000 or so TCR beta sequences to HLA alleles at 0.05 false discovery rate. Per a prior analysis, the majority of TCR beta V segments were productive roughly 87% or roughly 30% of the time. Across all donors, roughly uniform sequencing depth was an assumption of the presence/absence analyses.

Researchers ran the PCR with 60 Vbeta and 13 Jbeta primers. Measured with immunoSEQ multiplex PCR; TCRdb has only the in-frame clones, and not every one. The sample has about 200,000 clones; 55% to 75% are singletons. Worth noting for this clone: Its antigen is not identified.

The sample comprised PBMCs. The sequence came from a man aged 35 to 55 in good health and CMV-seropositive.

The CDR3 region has the DNA TGTGCCAGCAGCTTGTGGGACAGAAGTTACGAGCAGTACTTC. Translated: CASSLWDRSYEQYF. This chain connects TRBV5-5 to TRBJ2-7; 7 bases fit TRBD1. There are 14 residues in the CDR3. V lost 1 base and J lost 4; bases outside the gene matches: 5. Looked up from germline, CDR1 is SGHKS and CDR2 is YYEKEE (reference sequence).